This T cell receptor (beta chain) was sequenced during a study of shared clonotypes between healthy human individuals. From germline, CDR1 is SGHDN and CDR2 FVKESK. V was shortened by 2 bases and J by 6 bases, with 6 bases between the two germline ends. The CDR3 runs 12 residues. Assay: immunoSEQ multiplex PCR; the TCRdb copy retains only in-frame clones and omits some. The sample has about 800,000 clones, approximately 97% seen once; the top ten hold under 0.3%. Study findings and constraints: Naive subsets generally had larger estimated richness than memory subsets. Non-shared clonotypes were found to have lower generation probabilities than the clonotypes that were shared by all four of the sorted-subset donors. Among several donors, approximately 5% of naive CD4 clonotypes were found in common.

Concerning this clone itself: Its antigen is as yet unknown.

The naive CD8 subset, CD45RO-negative cells positively selected for CCR7, excluded terminally differentiated effector memory CD45RA+ cells. Only Caucasian adults living in Nashville, Tennessee made up the donor group. The sequence derives from a man under 40 in good health. The sample comprised naive CD8+ T cells sorted from blood. V usage is TRBV14 and J usage is TRBJ2-3; D remains unclear. CDR3 sequence reads: CASSQWADTQYF. In nucleotides, the CDR3 is TGTGCCAGCAGCCAATGGGCGGATACGCAGTATTTT.